The T cell receptor beta chain described here comes from a study of response to subunit inactivated influenza vaccine. Using its own MiXCR run on the RT-PCR reads, TCRdb lists one record per CDR3 protein. The table includes hundreds of thousands of distinct CDR3 sequences, about 8% detected once. Study observations and caveats: The authors put forward the suggestion that each seasonal influenza vaccination may bring in only a limited number of new T cells.

This clonotype was detected many times. Its antigen is unidentified. CDR1 is SGHKS and CDR2 is YYEKEE in the germline V gene (reference sequence). This CDR3 contains 13 residues. V was pared by 0 bases and J by 3 bases, with 6 bases between. This rearrangement joins TRBV5-5 to TRBJ2-5; the D gene could be TRBD1 or TRBD2 (5 bases each). Source: PBMCs from blood, taken around 25 months after vaccination. This sequence originates from a man between 50 and 69 years old who received an inactivated influenza vaccine. CDR3 loop: CASSLGGEETQYF. Here the CDR3 DNA reads TGTGCCAGCAGCTTGGGAGGGGAAGAGACCCAGTACTTC.